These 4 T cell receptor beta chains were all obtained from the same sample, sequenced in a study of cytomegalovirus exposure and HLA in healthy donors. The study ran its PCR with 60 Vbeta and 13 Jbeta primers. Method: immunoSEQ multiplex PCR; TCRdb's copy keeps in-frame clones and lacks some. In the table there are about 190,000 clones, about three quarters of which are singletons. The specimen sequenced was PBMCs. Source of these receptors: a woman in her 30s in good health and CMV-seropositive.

The CDR3 nucleotides are TGTGCCAGAAAACCACCCCCGGGCGGGGGGACCTACGAGCAGTACTTC. Translated, it gives CARKPPPGGGTYEQYF. The chain couples TRBV7-9 to TRBJ2-7, with 8 bases matching TRBD2. The CDR3 extends over 16 amino acids. V was pared by 9 bases and J by 2 bases, with 15 bases of the junction left unmatched. Germline assignment: CDR1 SEHNR and CDR2 FQNEAQ (reference sequence).

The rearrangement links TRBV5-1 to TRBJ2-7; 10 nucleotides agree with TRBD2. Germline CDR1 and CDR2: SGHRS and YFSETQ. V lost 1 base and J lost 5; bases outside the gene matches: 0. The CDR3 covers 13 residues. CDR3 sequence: CASSLTSGNEQYF. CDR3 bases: TGCGCCAGCAGCTTGACTAGCGGGAACGAGCAGTACTTC.

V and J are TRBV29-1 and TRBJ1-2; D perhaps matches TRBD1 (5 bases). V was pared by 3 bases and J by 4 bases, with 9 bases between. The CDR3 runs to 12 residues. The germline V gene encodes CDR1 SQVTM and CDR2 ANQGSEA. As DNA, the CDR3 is TGCAGCGTTGAGGCGGGGGGCTATGGCTACACCTTC. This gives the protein CSVEAGGYGYTF.

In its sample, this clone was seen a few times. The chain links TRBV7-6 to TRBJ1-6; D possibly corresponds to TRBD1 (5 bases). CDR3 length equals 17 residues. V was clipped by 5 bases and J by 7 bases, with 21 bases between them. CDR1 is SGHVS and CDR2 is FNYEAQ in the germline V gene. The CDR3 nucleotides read TGTGCCAGCAGCCTTGGGAAAGACCGGGGGAGCAATTCACCCCTCCACTTT. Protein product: CASSLGKDRGSNSPLHF.